Presented here are 23 T cell receptor beta chains from one specimen sequenced in a study of control samples from healthy donors and cancer patients. The table came from immunoSEQ multiplex PCR; TCRdb's copy has only in-frame clones and leaves some out. The sample carries over 150,000 clones, around 94% recorded once. Material: blood. Source of these receptors: a woman in her late teens or twenties in good health.

V and J are TRBV28 and TRBJ2-2, with TRBD1 matching over 10 bases. Trimming removed 3 bases from V and 4 bases from J; junction bases left unmatched: 2. Germline values: CDR1 MDHEN, CDR2 SYDVKM. The CDR3 spans 15 residues. CDR3 sequence (DNA): TGTGCCAGCAGTTTGTGGGACAGGGGCACCGGGGAGCTGTTTTTT. Its protein is CASSLWDRGTGELFF.

The rearrangement links TRBV19 to TRBJ2-3; no definite D call. V was pared by 2 bases and J by 0 bases, with 9 bases between. Per germline, CDR1 LNHDA and CDR2 SQIVND (reference sequence). The CDR3 sequence is 15 residues long. The CDR3: CASSITVTSTDTQYF. CDR3 in DNA: TGTGCCAGTAGTATAACGGTGACTAGCACAGATACGCAGTATTTT.

The V gene is TRBV9, the J gene TRBJ1-1; 7 nucleotides agree with TRBD1. The CDR3 loop spans 14 amino acids. The germline gives CDR1 SGDLS, CDR2 YYNGEE. With V trimmed by 4 bases and J by 3 bases, 6 bases remained unmatched. CDR3 residues: CASSFTTGYTEAFF. As DNA, the CDR3 is TGTGCCAGCAGCTTCACGACAGGGTACACTGAAGCTTTCTTT.

V gene TRBV2 combines with J gene TRBJ1-2; no definite D call. The CDR3 is 13 amino acids. V lost 3 bases to trimming and J lost 6 bases, with 11 bases between them. Germline lookup yields CDR1 SNHLY and CDR2 FYNNEI. CDR3 protein: CASSDPPGNGYTF. The CDR3 DNA reads as TGTGCCAGCAGTGACCCCCCGGGTAATGGCTACACCTTC.

As for this clone: The sample has other DNA sequences that encode this CDR3 too. The chain is built from TRBV5-1 and TRBJ1-1, with a possible D match to TRBD1 (6 bases). CDR1 is SGHRS, CDR2 YFSETQ, per germline. There are 12 residues in the CDR3. Trimming removed 2 bases from V and 5 bases from J, with 7 bases in between. The CDR3 spells CASSFRGTEAFF. CDR3 DNA sequence: TGCGCCAGCAGCTTCAGGGGAACTGAAGCTTTCTTT.

The chain uses TRBV7-9 and TRBJ1-2; TRBD1 might be the D (5 bases). CDR1 is SEHNR and CDR2 is FQNEAQ in the germline V gene (reference sequence). CDR3 length: 14 residues. V was shortened by 0 bases and J by 8 bases, with 13 bases between the two germline ends. CDR3 sequence (DNA): TGTGCCAGCAGCTTAGCGGGACCAAGAGTCGGCTACACCTTC. It encodes CASSLAGPRVGYTF.

The chain is built from TRBV5-4 and TRBJ2-1, with 8 bases fitting TRBD1. The CDR3 sequence is 15 residues long. The V and J ends lost 4 bases and 7 bases, in that order; junction bases with no gene match: 10. Germline CDR1 SGHNT, CDR2 YYREEE (reference sequence). The CDR3 DNA is TGTGCCAGCAGCCGGAAGGCAGGGGGCTCTAATGAGCAGTTCTTC. This sequence encodes CASSRKAGGSNEQFF. The full variable domain, its missing parts supplied by reference TRBV5-4 and TRBJ2-1, is ETGVTQSPTHLIKTRGQQVTLRCSSQSGHNTVSWYQQALGQGPQFIFQYYREEENGRGNFPPRFSGLQFPNYSSELNVNALELDDSALYLCASSRKAGGSNEQFFGPGTRLTVL.

The genes are TRBV6-5 and TRBJ2-1; weak D call: TRBD1 (6 bases). CDR1 MNHEY and CDR2 SVGAGI come from the germline V gene. This CDR3 spans 15 amino acids. Trimming cost V 3 bases and J 1 base, with 10 bases left between them. In DNA form, the CDR3 reads TGTGCCAGCAGTTATACAGGGACGTCCTACAATGAGCAGTTCTTC. Encoded protein: CASSYTGTSYNEQFF.

V gene TRBV19 combines with J gene TRBJ1-2; D not resolved. CDR1 and CDR2 from the germline V gene are LNHDA and SQIVND (reference sequence). V was shortened by 1 base and J by 3 bases, with 15 bases between the two germline ends. This CDR3 comprises 16 residues. The CDR3 DNA reads as TGTGCCAGTAGTATAGGTGGCCTCCCTTGGGACTATGGCTACACCTTC. This sequence encodes CASSIGGLPWDYGYTF.

This sequence joins TRBV19 and TRBJ2-7, with 7 positions matching TRBD1. The V and J ends lost 6 bases and 2 bases, in that order; junction bases with no gene match: 4. CDR1 and CDR2 from the germline V gene are LNHDA and SQIVND (reference sequence). The CDR3 extends over 13 amino acids. This chain's CDR3 is CASSFGQAYEQYF. The CDR3 nucleotides are TGTGCCAGTAGCTTCGGACAGGCCTACGAGCAGTACTTC.

V and J are TRBV29-1 and TRBJ2-5; 7 nucleotides match TRBD2. V shed 2 bases and J 5 bases; nucleotides not matched to a gene: 5. CDR1 is SQVTM, CDR2 ANQGSEA, per germline. The CDR3 is 13 residues long. The CDR3 loop reads CSVEREGGETQYF. Here the CDR3 DNA reads TGCAGCGTTGAAAGGGAGGGAGGGGAGACCCAGTACTTC.

The V gene is TRBV29-1, the J gene TRBJ2-3; D gene uncertain. This CDR3 comprises 13 residues. The germline V and J ends were trimmed by 1 base and 3 bases, with 8 bases remaining between them. Germline-derived CDR1 and CDR2 are SQVTM and ANQGSEA. The CDR3 here is CSVEGIRTDTQYF. The DNA for the CDR3 is TGCAGCGTTGAAGGTATTAGGACAGATACGCAGTATTTT.

The chain couples TRBV11-2 to TRBJ1-6, with 10 bases matching TRBD1. The V and J ends lost 6 bases and 9 bases, in that order; junction bases with no gene match: 5. This CDR3 contains 14 residues. Germline V gives CDR1 SGHAT, CDR2 FQNNGV. The chain's CDR3 is CASRGRDRGSPLHF. The CDR3, as DNA: TGTGCCAGCAGGGGCCGGGACAGGGGTTCACCCCTCCACTTT.

Comments on this clone: The sample carries other DNA sequences with the same CDR3. The chain couples TRBV5-1 to TRBJ2-6, with unresolved D. The CDR3 covers 13 residues. Germline lookup yields CDR1 SGHRS and CDR2 YFSETQ. Trimming pared 4 bases from V and 4 bases from J, leaving 6 bases between. The CDR3, as DNA: TGCGCCAGCAGCCCGTCCGGGGCCAACGTCCTGACTTTC. This sequence encodes CASSPSGANVLTF. Together with reference TRBV5-1 and TRBJ2-6, the CDR3 gives the full variable domain: KAGVTQTPRYLIKTRGQQVTLSCSPISGHRSVSWYQQTPGQGLQFLFEYFSETQRNKGNFPGRFSGRQFSNSRSEMNVSTLELGDSALYLCASSPSGANVLTFGAGSRLTVL.

This chain joins TRBV27 and TRBJ2-2, with 13 nucleotides matching TRBD2. The V segment lost 2 bases and the J segment 6 bases; nucleotides outside the gene matches: 6. CDR3 size: 17 residues. CDR1 and CDR2 from the germline V gene are MNHEY and SMNVEV (reference sequence). CDR3 amino acids: CASSLTSGGARSGELFF. The CDR3 nucleotides are TGTGCCAGCAGTTTAACTAGCGGGGGGGCCCGGTCCGGGGAGCTGTTTTTT.

J is TRBJ2-7 and V is TRBV28, with D hard to call. The V gene lost 2 bases and the J gene lost 7 bases, with 12 bases spanning the gap. This CDR3 contains 13 residues. The V gene's germline CDR1 is MDHEN and CDR2 SYDVKM. CDR3 residues: CASSLAGLREQYF. The CDR3 DNA follows: TGTGCCAGCAGTTTAGCAGGTCTAAGGGAGCAGTACTTC.

The CDR3 DNA sequence: TGTGCCACCAGTGATCCCGCTACCACGTCGAACTATGGCTACACCTTC. Translated, it gives CATSDPATTSNYGYTF. The chain has TRBV24-1 and TRBJ1-2; D not resolved. Germline V lookup: CDR1 KGHDR, CDR2 SFDVKD. V dropped 3 bases and J dropped 2 bases, with 15 bases sitting between them. The CDR3 is 16 amino acids.

The chain uses TRBV28 and TRBJ1-3; D is unresolved. This CDR3 has 19 amino acids. CDR1 is MDHEN, CDR2 SYDVKM, per germline. The V end lost 6 bases, the J end lost 0 bases, and 24 bases lay between the germline ends. CDR3 residues: CASSTLGRYPGSSGNTIYF. Written as DNA, the CDR3 is TGTGCCAGCAGCACTCTAGGGAGATATCCAGGTAGCTCTGGAAACACCATATATTTT. The full variable domain, rest sourced from reference TRBV28 and TRBJ1-3, is DVKVTQSSRYLVKRTGEKVFLECVQDMDHENMFWYRQDPGLGLRLIYFSYDVKMKEKGDIPEGYSVSREKKERFSLILESASTNQTSMYLCASSTLGRYPGSSGNTIYFGEGSWLTVV.

The chain recombines TRBV7-9 with TRBJ2-3, with D perhaps TRBD2 (6 bases). V was cut by 5 bases and J by 0 bases, with 15 bases left in between. This CDR3 has 16 residues. Germline CDR1 and CDR2: SEHNR and FQNEAQ (reference sequence). CDR3 amino acids: CASSAQVAASTDTQYF. Written as DNA, the CDR3 is TGTGCCAGCAGCGCCCAGGTAGCGGCTAGCACAGATACGCAGTATTTT.

The chain combines TRBV7-6 with TRBJ1-1; D perhaps matches TRBD1 (5 bases). Germline V gives CDR1 SGHVS, CDR2 FNYEAQ. CDR3 length: 15 amino acids. V lost 5 bases and J 0 bases, leaving 13 bases between the germline ends. This CDR3 is CASSQGRDLNTEAFF. The CDR3 coding sequence is TGTGCCAGCAGCCAGGGACGGGACCTGAACACTGAAGCTTTCTTT. Full variable domain (outside the CDR3, taken from reference TRBV7-6 and TRBJ1-1): GAGVSQSPRYKVTKRGQDVALRCDPISGHVSLYWYRQALGQGPEFLTYFNYEAQQDKSGLPNDRFSAERPEGSISTLTIQRTEQRDSAMYRCASSQGRDLNTEAFFGQGTRLTVV.

V usage is TRBV29-1 and J usage is TRBJ2-5; 10 bases agree with TRBD2. Germline V gene sequence: CDR1 SQVTM, CDR2 ANQGSEA. The V segment lost 1 base and the J segment 1 base; nucleotides outside the gene matches: 15. This CDR3 has 19 amino acids. CDR3 protein: CSVEGYWTSGPLTQETQYF. CDR3 nucleotide sequence: TGCAGCGTTGAAGGGTATTGGACTAGCGGTCCTCTCACCCAAGAGACCCAGTACTTC.

The chain uses TRBV15 and TRBJ2-7; D might be TRBD1 (5 bases). CDR3 size: 16 residues. Germline CDR1 reads LNHNV; CDR2 reads YYDKDF (reference sequence). The V end lost 2 bases, the J end lost 0 bases, and 14 bases lay between the germline ends. In DNA form, the CDR3 reads TGTGCCACCAGCAGAACAGTGACAGAGCTCTCCTACGAGCAGTACTTC. This sequence encodes CATSRTVTELSYEQYF.

CDR3 in amino acids: CATQQRNEQFF. The CDR3 nucleotides are TGTGCCACCCAGCAACGCAATGAGCAGTTCTTC. The rearrangement uses TRBV24-1 and TRBJ2-1; no firm D call. From germline, CDR1 is KGHDR and CDR2 SFDVKD. This CDR3 has 11 residues. V shed 9 bases and J shed 6 bases, with 8 bases lying between them.